This TCR beta chain derives from a study of OX40 agonist ivuxolimab in advanced cancers. About the research overall: The patients' treatment was ivuxolimab, an agonistic anti-OX40 (CD134) antibody.

Measured with immunoSEQ multiplex PCR; TCRdb has only the in-frame clones, and not every one. The sample has about 37,000 clones, around 86% seen once. The germline gives CDR1 WSHSY, CDR2 SAAADI. V lost 6 bases to trimming and J lost 3 bases, with 8 bases between them. This CDR3 is built from 13 residues. Individuals having autoimmune disease history or systemic immunosuppression were not enrolled. Researchers took blood at baseline, on cycle 4 day 1, and on cycle 7 day 1. This clone was found a few times. This specimen consisted of CD4+ or CD8+ T cells sorted from blood, obtained in a trial of the OX40 agonist ivuxolimab. V usage is TRBV10-2 and J usage is TRBJ1-4, with no clear D. This clonotype originated in an adult with an advanced solid tumor such as melanoma, head and neck, liver or kidney cancer. CDR3 residues: CASRGSANEKLFF. DNA of the CDR3: TGCGCCAGCAGGGGCAGCGCTAATGAAAAACTGTTTTTT.